This T cell receptor beta chain was recorded in a study of post-analysis software for immune sequencing data. Study-wide context: Disease trajectories encompassed relapsing-remitting, secondary progressive and progressive-relapsing multiple sclerosis. Overall study findings and caveats: There was significantly lower normalized Chao1 diversity in multiple sclerosis patients than in controls. By F measure, strong co-clustering occurred among samples prepared in the same batch. Elevated frequency relative to controls characterized four or five TRBV segments in patients, TRBV5-6, TRBV5-1 and TRBV20-1 among them.

About this clonotype: Its antigen remains unknown. The germline gene is not matched at one end of the junction; a read error may be the cause.

The CDR3 is 14 amino acids. Germline CDR1 and CDR2: GTSNPN and SVGIG (reference sequence). Unique molecular identifiers tagged the TCR beta cDNA libraries. The source material, about 0.9 to 10 million T cells, gave rise to approximately 520,000 cDNA molecules. TCRdb independently ran MiXCR on the PCR reads; one entry per CDR3 protein. The sample lists approximately 630,000 distinct CDR3 sequences, 59% occurring once. The source of this sequence is a girl aged 2 to 9 with multiple sclerosis. The chain joins TRBV30 to TRBJ1-1, with 8 bases matching TRBD1. The sample was blood. The CDR3: CAWSVEGTGFTAFF. The CDR3 DNA is TGTGCTTGGAGTGTTGAAGGGACAGGCTTTACAGCTTTCTTT.